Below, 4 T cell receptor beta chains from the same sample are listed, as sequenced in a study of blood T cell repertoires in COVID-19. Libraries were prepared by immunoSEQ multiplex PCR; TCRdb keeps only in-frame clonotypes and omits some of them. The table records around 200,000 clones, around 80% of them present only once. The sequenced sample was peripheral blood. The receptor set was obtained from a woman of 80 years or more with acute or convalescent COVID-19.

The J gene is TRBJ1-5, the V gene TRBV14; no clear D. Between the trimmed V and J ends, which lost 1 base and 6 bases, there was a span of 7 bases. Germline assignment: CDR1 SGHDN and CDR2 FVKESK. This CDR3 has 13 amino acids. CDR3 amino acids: CASSQGGSQPQHF. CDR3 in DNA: TGTGCCAGCAGCCAAGGTGGTAGTCAGCCCCAGCATTTT.

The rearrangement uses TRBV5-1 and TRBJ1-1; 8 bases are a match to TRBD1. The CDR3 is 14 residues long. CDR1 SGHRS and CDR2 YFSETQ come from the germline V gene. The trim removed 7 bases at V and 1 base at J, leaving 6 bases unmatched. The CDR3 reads CASLETGENTEAFF. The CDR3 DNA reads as TGCGCCAGCCTAGAGACAGGGGAGAACACTGAAGCTTTCTTT.

The CDR3 spells CASSSTGEVNEKLFF. The DNA of the CDR3 is TGTGCCAGCAGTTCTACAGGAGAAGTTAATGAAAAACTGTTTTTT. The V call is TRBV28, the J call TRBJ1-4; TRBD1 might be the D (5 bases). In germline, CDR1 is MDHEN, CDR2 SYDVKM. The V and J ends lost 4 bases and 4 bases respectively, with 13 bases between them. CDR3 size: 15 residues.

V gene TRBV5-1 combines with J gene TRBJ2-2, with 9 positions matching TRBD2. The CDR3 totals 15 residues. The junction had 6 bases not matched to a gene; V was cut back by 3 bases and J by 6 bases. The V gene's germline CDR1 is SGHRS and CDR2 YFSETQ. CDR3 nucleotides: TGCGCCAGCAGCTCTGACCCTAGCGGGGCCGGGGAGCTGTTTTTT. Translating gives CASSSDPSGAGELFF.